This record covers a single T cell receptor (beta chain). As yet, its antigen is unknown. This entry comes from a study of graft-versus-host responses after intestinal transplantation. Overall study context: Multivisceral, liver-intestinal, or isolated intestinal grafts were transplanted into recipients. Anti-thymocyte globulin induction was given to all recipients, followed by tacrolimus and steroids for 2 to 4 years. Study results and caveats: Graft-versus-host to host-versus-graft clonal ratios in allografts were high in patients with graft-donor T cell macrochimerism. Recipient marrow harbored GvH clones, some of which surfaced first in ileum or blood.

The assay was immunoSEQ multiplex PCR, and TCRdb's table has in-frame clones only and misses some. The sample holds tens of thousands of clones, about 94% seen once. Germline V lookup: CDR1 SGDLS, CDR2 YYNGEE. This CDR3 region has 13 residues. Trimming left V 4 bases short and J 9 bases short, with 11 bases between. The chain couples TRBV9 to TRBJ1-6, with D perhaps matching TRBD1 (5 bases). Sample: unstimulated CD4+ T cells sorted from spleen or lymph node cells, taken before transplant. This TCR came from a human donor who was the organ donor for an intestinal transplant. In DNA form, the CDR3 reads TGTGCCAGCAGCTTGGACATAGCTTCACCCCTCCACTTT. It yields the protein CASSLDIASPLHF.